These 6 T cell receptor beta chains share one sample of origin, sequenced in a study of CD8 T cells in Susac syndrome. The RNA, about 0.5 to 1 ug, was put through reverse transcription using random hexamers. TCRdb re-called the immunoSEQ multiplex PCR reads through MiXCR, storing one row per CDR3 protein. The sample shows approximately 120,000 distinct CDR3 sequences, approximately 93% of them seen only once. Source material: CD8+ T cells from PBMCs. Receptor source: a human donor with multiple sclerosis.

This CDR3 reads CASSLGVDYGYTF. CDR3 in DNA: TGTGCCAGCAGTTTGGGGGTGGACTATGGCTACACCTTC. The chain uses TRBV27 and TRBJ1-2; D possibly corresponds to TRBD1 (5 bases). V was shortened by 3 bases and J by 3 bases, with 8 bases between the two germline ends. Germline CDR1 MNHEY, CDR2 SMNVEV (reference sequence). The CDR3 extends over 13 amino acids.

The CDR3 DNA is TGTGCCAGCAGCTCCGATCCGGGGGGGTACGAAAACATTCAGTACTTC. This translates into CASSSDPGGYENIQYF. This chain connects TRBV5-4 to TRBJ2-4, with 8 bases that match TRBD2. Looked up from germline, CDR1 is SGHNT and CDR2 is YYREEE (reference sequence). The CDR3 sequence is 16 residues long. The trim removed 3 bases at V and 5 bases at J, leaving 10 bases unmatched.

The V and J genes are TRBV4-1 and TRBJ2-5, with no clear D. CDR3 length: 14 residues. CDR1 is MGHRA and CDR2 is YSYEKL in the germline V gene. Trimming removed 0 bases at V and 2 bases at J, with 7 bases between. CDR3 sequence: CASSQEVVQETQYF. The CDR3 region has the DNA TGCGCCAGCAGCCAAGAGGTGGTTCAAGAGACCCAGTACTTC.

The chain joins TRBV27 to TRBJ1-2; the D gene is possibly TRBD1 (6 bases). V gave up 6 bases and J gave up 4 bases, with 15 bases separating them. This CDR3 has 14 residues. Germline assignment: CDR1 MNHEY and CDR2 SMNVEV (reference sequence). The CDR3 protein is CASRQGGAGYGYTF. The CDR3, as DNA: TGTGCCAGCAGACAGGGAGGGGCTGGCTATGGCTACACCTTC.

CDR3 loop: CASSAGPPGANVLTF. CDR3 nucleotide sequence: TGTGCCAGCAGCGCTGGCCCCCCTGGGGCCAACGTCCTGACTTTC. The genes are TRBV11-1 and TRBJ2-6; D is uncertain. The germline V and J ends were trimmed by 5 bases and 2 bases, with 10 bases remaining between them. In germline, CDR1 is SGHAT, CDR2 FQDESV (reference sequence). The CDR3 runs to 15 residues.

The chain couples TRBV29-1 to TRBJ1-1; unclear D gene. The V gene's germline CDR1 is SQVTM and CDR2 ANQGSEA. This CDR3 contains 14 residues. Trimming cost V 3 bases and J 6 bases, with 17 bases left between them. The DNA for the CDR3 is TGCAGCGTTGATGGTTGGACGGGGAGCGCTGAAGCTTTCTTT. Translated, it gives CSVDGWTGSAEAFF.